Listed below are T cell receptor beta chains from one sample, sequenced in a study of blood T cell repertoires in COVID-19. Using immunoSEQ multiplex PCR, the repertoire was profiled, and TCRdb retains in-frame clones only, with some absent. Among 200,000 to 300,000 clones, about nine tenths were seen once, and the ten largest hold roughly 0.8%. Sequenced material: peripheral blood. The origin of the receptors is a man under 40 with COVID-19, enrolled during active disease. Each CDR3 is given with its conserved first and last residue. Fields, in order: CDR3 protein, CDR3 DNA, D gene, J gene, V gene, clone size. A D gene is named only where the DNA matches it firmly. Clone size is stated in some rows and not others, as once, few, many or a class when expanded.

CDR3aa: CASSDMGGERATDTQYF; CDR3nt: TGTGCCAGCAGTGATATGGGGGGGGAAAGGGCCACAGATACGCAGTATTTT; d_gene: TRBD2; j_gene: TRBJ2-3; v_gene: TRBV2; abundance: -
CDR3aa: CASSSRLDRTNEKLFF; CDR3nt: TGTGCCAGCAGCTCCCGACTGGACAGAACTAATGAAAAACTGTTTTTT; d_gene: -; j_gene: TRBJ1-4; v_gene: TRBV7-2; abundance: -
CDR3aa: CASSPTGFRYNEQFF; CDR3nt: TGTGCCAGCAGCCCGACAGGGTTTCGCTACAATGAGCAGTTCTTC; d_gene: TRBD1; j_gene: TRBJ2-1; v_gene: TRBV27; abundance: -
CDR3aa: CASSGGQLNEKLFF; CDR3nt: TGTGCCAGCAGCGGGGGACAGTTAAATGAAAAACTGTTTTTT; d_gene: TRBD1; j_gene: TRBJ1-4; v_gene: TRBV6-5; abundance: -
CDR3aa: CASSVQSQVEETQYF; CDR3nt: TGTGCCAGCAGCGTACAATCACAGGTTGAAGAGACCCAGTACTTC; d_gene: -; j_gene: TRBJ2-5; v_gene: TRBV9; abundance: -
CDR3aa: CASSPRTVYGYTF; CDR3nt: TGTGCCAGCAGCCCCCGGACAGTTTATGGCTACACCTTC; d_gene: -; j_gene: TRBJ1-2; v_gene: TRBV6-5; abundance: -
CDR3aa: CASSGPTGTIDNEQFF; CDR3nt: TGTGCCAGCAGTGGCCCGACAGGAACAATTGACAATGAGCAGTTCTTC; d_gene: -; j_gene: TRBJ2-1; v_gene: TRBV6-1; abundance: -
CDR3aa: CASSGGLGSNQPQHF; CDR3nt: TGTGCCAGCTCCGGGGGGCTAGGTAGCAATCAGCCCCAGCATTTT; d_gene: -; j_gene: TRBJ1-5; v_gene: TRBV6-5; abundance: -
CDR3aa: CASSPNVQGATNEKLFF; CDR3nt: TGCGCCAGCAGCCCGAACGTCCAGGGGGCTACTAATGAAAAACTGTTTTTT; d_gene: TRBD1; j_gene: TRBJ1-4; v_gene: TRBV5-1; abundance: -
CDR3aa: CASRVAGGGGDTQYF; CDR3nt: TGCGCCAGCAGGGTAGCGGGGGGGGGCGGAGATACGCAGTATTTT; d_gene: TRBD2; j_gene: TRBJ2-3; v_gene: TRBV4-1; abundance: -
CDR3aa: CSGVGGFSPEAFF; CDR3nt: TGCAGCGGGGTTGGGGGGTTCTCCCCTGAAGCTTTCTTT; d_gene: -; j_gene: TRBJ1-1; v_gene: TRBV29-1; abundance: -
CDR3aa: CASSPLGLAGRSGANVLTF; CDR3nt: TGTGCCAGCAGCCCGTTGGGGCTAGCGGGGCGCTCTGGGGCCAACGTCCTGACTTTC; d_gene: TRBD2; j_gene: TRBJ2-6; v_gene: TRBV9; abundance: -
CDR3aa: CASSILGQGTTDTQYF; CDR3nt: TGTGCCAGTAGTATATTAGGACAGGGGACAACAGATACGCAGTATTTT; d_gene: TRBD1; j_gene: TRBJ2-3; v_gene: TRBV19; abundance: -
CDR3aa: CASSYTDTQYF; CDR3nt: TGTGCCAGCAGCTACACAGATACGCAGTATTTT; d_gene: -; j_gene: TRBJ2-3; v_gene: TRBV14; abundance: -
CDR3aa: CASSPVGVSTDTQYF; CDR3nt: TGTGCCAGCTCACCGGTCGGTGTTAGCACAGATACGCAGTATTTT; d_gene: -; j_gene: TRBJ2-3; v_gene: TRBV18; abundance: -
CDR3aa: CASSPTIQYQETQYF; CDR3nt: TGTGCCAGCAGCCCCACCATTCAGTACCAAGAGACCCAGTACTTC; d_gene: -; j_gene: TRBJ2-5; v_gene: TRBV9; abundance: -
CDR3aa: CASRPGQGALGNEQFF; CDR3nt: TGTGCCAGCAGACCGGGACAGGGGGCTTTGGGCAATGAGCAGTTCTTC; d_gene: TRBD1; j_gene: TRBJ2-1; v_gene: TRBV5-4; abundance: -
CDR3aa: CATSRGQGNNEQYF; CDR3nt: TGTGCCACCAGCAGGGGACAGGGGAACAACGAGCAGTACTTC; d_gene: TRBD1; j_gene: TRBJ2-7; v_gene: TRBV15; abundance: -
CDR3aa: CASSLTGSTGELFF; CDR3nt: TGTGCCAGCAGCCTCACAGGGAGCACCGGGGAGCTGTTTTTT; d_gene: -; j_gene: TRBJ2-2; v_gene: TRBV7-2; abundance: -
CDR3aa: CASTKTLNTEAFF; CDR3nt: TGTGCCAGCACCAAGACACTTAACACTGAAGCTTTCTTT; d_gene: -; j_gene: TRBJ1-1; v_gene: TRBV2; abundance: -
CDR3aa: CASSQTGFEKLFF; CDR3nt: TGTGCCAGCAGCCAAACAGGGTTTGAAAAACTGTTTTTT; d_gene: -; j_gene: TRBJ1-4; v_gene: TRBV3-1/TRBV3-2; abundance: -
CDR3aa: CASSQGGVAAEAFF; CDR3nt: TGCGCCAGCAGCCAAGGGGGGGTGGCAGCTGAAGCTTTCTTT; d_gene: -; j_gene: TRBJ1-1; v_gene: TRBV4-1; abundance: -
CDR3aa: CASRTSGANEAFF; CDR3nt: TGTGCCAGCAGGACTTCCGGTGCAAATGAAGCTTTCTTT; d_gene: -; j_gene: TRBJ1-1; v_gene: TRBV12-3/TRBV12-4; abundance: -
CDR3aa: CASSQLAGREQYF; CDR3nt: TGTGCCAGCAGTCAACTAGCGGGGAGGGAGCAGTACTTC; d_gene: TRBD2; j_gene: TRBJ2-7; v_gene: TRBV3-1/TRBV3-2; abundance: -
CDR3aa: CASSSTLGAEAFF; CDR3nt: TGTGCCAGCAGTTCGACTTTAGGGGCTGAAGCTTTCTTT; d_gene: -; j_gene: TRBJ1-1; v_gene: TRBV6-5; abundance: -
CDR3aa: CASSPGQGPEKLFF; CDR3nt: TGTGCCAGCTCACCCGGACAGGGTCCTGAAAAACTGTTTTTT; d_gene: TRBD1; j_gene: TRBJ1-4; v_gene: TRBV18; abundance: -
CDR3aa: CASSPLQGADQPQHF; CDR3nt: TGTGCCAGCAGCCCCCTACAGGGGGCCGATCAGCCCCAGCATTTT; d_gene: TRBD1; j_gene: TRBJ1-5; v_gene: TRBV27; abundance: -
CDR3aa: CASSDRGFYNEQFF; CDR3nt: TGTGCCAGCAGTGATAGGGGTTTCTACAATGAGCAGTTCTTC; d_gene: -; j_gene: TRBJ2-1; v_gene: TRBV2; abundance: -
CDR3aa: CASRTGKDVSPLHF; CDR3nt: TGTGCCAGCCGAACAGGGAAGGATGTTTCACCCCTCCACTTT; d_gene: -; j_gene: TRBJ1-6; v_gene: TRBV2; abundance: -
CDR3aa: CASSRTGKETQYF; CDR3nt: TGTGCCAGCAGTCGGACAGGGAAGGAGACCCAGTACTTC; d_gene: TRBD1; j_gene: TRBJ2-5; v_gene: TRBV27; abundance: -
CDR3aa: CASSQSAPPTGSIYGYTF; CDR3nt: TGCGCCAGCAGCCAATCCGCCCCTCCGACAGGTAGTATCTATGGCTACACCTTC; d_gene: -; j_gene: TRBJ1-2; v_gene: TRBV4-1; abundance: -
CDR3aa: CASSQSDREGGYTF; CDR3nt: TGCGCCAGCAGCCAGTCGGACAGGGAGGGCGGCTACACCTTC; d_gene: TRBD1; j_gene: TRBJ1-2; v_gene: TRBV4-1; abundance: few
CDR3aa: CASSRQETQYF; CDR3nt: TGTGCCAGCAGCCGCCAAGAGACCCAGTACTTC; d_gene: -; j_gene: TRBJ2-5; v_gene: TRBV2; abundance: -
CDR3aa: CASSYRGTGELFF; CDR3nt: TGTGCCAGCAGTTACCGGGGGACCGGGGAGCTGTTTTTT; d_gene: -; j_gene: TRBJ2-2; v_gene: TRBV6-5; abundance: -
CDR3aa: CASSLGGRRTGELFF; CDR3nt: TGTGCCAGCAGCTTAGGAGGCAGAAGAACCGGGGAGCTGTTTTTT; d_gene: -; j_gene: TRBJ2-2; v_gene: TRBV11-3; abundance: -
CDR3aa: CASSRGELFF; CDR3nt: TGTGCCAGCAGTCGGGGGGAGCTGTTTTTT; d_gene: -; j_gene: TRBJ2-2; v_gene: TRBV28; abundance: -
CDR3aa: CASAGQGLSYTF; CDR3nt: TGCGCCAGCGCTGGACAGGGTTTAAGCTACACCTTC; d_gene: TRBD1; j_gene: TRBJ1-2; v_gene: TRBV5-1; abundance: -
CDR3aa: CASKQGAGELFF; CDR3nt: TGCGCCAGTAAACAGGGGGCCGGGGAGCTGTTTTTT; d_gene: TRBD1; j_gene: TRBJ2-2; v_gene: TRBV10-2; abundance: -
CDR3aa: CASSQVTGSPLHF; CDR3nt: TGTGCCAGCAGCCAAGTAACAGGTTCACCCCTCCACTTT; d_gene: -; j_gene: TRBJ1-6; v_gene: TRBV14; abundance: -
CDR3aa: CASSQQGTYGYTF; CDR3nt: TGTGCCAGCAGCCAACAGGGCACCTATGGCTACACCTTC; d_gene: -; j_gene: TRBJ1-2; v_gene: TRBV27; abundance: -
CDR3aa: CASSIRGPQMSQHF; CDR3nt: TGTGCCAGTAGTATAAGGGGGCCCCAAATGTCCCAGCATTTT; d_gene: TRBD1; j_gene: TRBJ1-5; v_gene: TRBV19; abundance: once
CDR3aa: CASSEVRQGSEKLFF; CDR3nt: TGTGCCAGCAGTGAAGTCCGGCAGGGATCTGAAAAACTGTTTTTT; d_gene: -; j_gene: TRBJ1-4; v_gene: TRBV6-1; abundance: -
CDR3aa: CASSREETQYF; CDR3nt: TGTGCCAGCAGCCGAGAGGAGACCCAGTACTTC; d_gene: -; j_gene: TRBJ2-5; v_gene: TRBV11-2; abundance: -
CDR3aa: CASRPPGTYNSPLHF; CDR3nt: TGTGCCAGCAGGCCCCCAGGGACCTATAATTCACCCCTCCACTTT; d_gene: -; j_gene: TRBJ1-6; v_gene: TRBV6-5; abundance: once
CDR3aa: CASGEQVNNEKLFF; CDR3nt: TGTGCCAGCGGGGAACAGGTGAATAATGAAAAACTGTTTTTT; d_gene: -; j_gene: TRBJ1-4; v_gene: TRBV18; abundance: -
CDR3aa: CASSEYIQGNTEAFF; CDR3nt: TGTGCCAGCAGCGAGTACATACAGGGGAACACTGAAGCTTTCTTT; d_gene: -; j_gene: TRBJ1-1; v_gene: TRBV3-1/TRBV3-2; abundance: -
CDR3aa: CASSLSAGGTEAFF; CDR3nt: TGCGCCAGCAGCTTGAGCGCAGGGGGCACTGAAGCTTTCTTT; d_gene: TRBD1; j_gene: TRBJ1-1; v_gene: TRBV5-1; abundance: -
CDR3aa: CARSTGGTWENEKLFF; CDR3nt: TGTGCCAGAAGTACAGGGGGCACTTGGGAAAATGAAAAACTGTTTTTT; d_gene: -; j_gene: TRBJ1-4; v_gene: TRBV21-1; abundance: -
CDR3aa: CASSPGAAGNTIYF; CDR3nt: TGTGCCAGCTCACCGGGGGCGGCTGGAAACACCATATATTTT; d_gene: -; j_gene: TRBJ1-3; v_gene: TRBV18; abundance: -
CDR3aa: CASSPGTSGARADTQYF; CDR3nt: TGTGCCAGCAGCCCCGGGACTAGCGGGGCACGGGCAGATACGCAGTATTTT; d_gene: TRBD2; j_gene: TRBJ2-3; v_gene: TRBV7-6; abundance: -
CDR3aa: CASSLDRLQGPEQYF; CDR3nt: TGCGCCAGCAGCTTGGACCGTTTACAGGGGCCCGAGCAGTACTTC; d_gene: TRBD1; j_gene: TRBJ2-7; v_gene: TRBV5-1; abundance: -
CDR3aa: CASSRQVLGTDTQYF; CDR3nt: TGTGCCAGCAGCCGACAGGTCCTTGGCACAGATACGCAGTATTTT; d_gene: -; j_gene: TRBJ2-3; v_gene: TRBV28; abundance: -
CDR3aa: CASSRGTGGVIGGYTF; CDR3nt: TGTGCCAGCAGTCGCGGGACAGGGGGCGTAATAGGTGGCTACACCTTC; d_gene: TRBD1; j_gene: TRBJ1-2; v_gene: TRBV6-6; abundance: -
CDR3aa: CASSGYRNTEAFF; CDR3nt: TGTGCCAGCAGCGGGTACAGGAACACTGAAGCTTTCTTT; d_gene: -; j_gene: TRBJ1-1; v_gene: TRBV7-9; abundance: -
CDR3aa: CASSQAGINYGYTF; CDR3nt: TGTGCCAGCAGCCAAGCAGGAATTAACTATGGCTACACCTTC; d_gene: -; j_gene: TRBJ1-2; v_gene: TRBV14; abundance: once
CDR3aa: CASSLDRGDQETQYF; CDR3nt: TGCGCCAGCAGCCTCGACAGGGGGGACCAAGAGACCCAGTACTTC; d_gene: TRBD1; j_gene: TRBJ2-5; v_gene: TRBV5-1; abundance: -
CDR3aa: CASSATGGGTEAFF; CDR3nt: TGTGCCAGCAGCGCGACAGGGGGTGGCACTGAAGCTTTCTTT; d_gene: TRBD1; j_gene: TRBJ1-1; v_gene: TRBV2; abundance: -
CDR3aa: CASSWNLQGFNYGYTF; CDR3nt: TGTGCCAGCAGCTGGAATCTACAGGGGTTTAACTATGGCTACACCTTC; d_gene: TRBD1; j_gene: TRBJ1-2; v_gene: TRBV5-5; abundance: -
CDR3aa: CATVDGGAYTGELFF; CDR3nt: TGTGCCACCGTAGACGGGGGGGCATACACCGGGGAGCTGTTTTTT; d_gene: TRBD2; j_gene: TRBJ2-2; v_gene: TRBV6-6; abundance: -
CDR3aa: CSVDWGASMNTEAFF; CDR3nt: TGCAGCGTTGATTGGGGCGCCAGTATGAACACTGAAGCTTTCTTT; d_gene: -; j_gene: TRBJ1-1; v_gene: TRBV29-1; abundance: once